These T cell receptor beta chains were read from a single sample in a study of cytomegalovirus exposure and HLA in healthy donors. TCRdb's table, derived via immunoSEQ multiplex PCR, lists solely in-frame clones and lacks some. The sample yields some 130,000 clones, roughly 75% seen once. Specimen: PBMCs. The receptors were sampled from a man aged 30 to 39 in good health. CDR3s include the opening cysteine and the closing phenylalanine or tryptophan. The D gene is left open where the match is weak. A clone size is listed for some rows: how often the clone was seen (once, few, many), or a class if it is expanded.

CASSYFRGQGGNSPLHF	TGTGCCAGCAGTTACTTCCGGGGACAGGGTGGGAATTCACCCCTCCACTTT	TRBD1	NA	TRBV27	17	TRBJ1-6
CASSPGENTGELFF	TGTGCCAGCAGTCCCGGGGAGAACACCGGGGAGCTGTTTTTT	NA	few	TRBV6-5	14	TRBJ2-2
CASSLLASGSFYNEQFF	TGTGCCAGCAGTTTACTTGCTAGCGGATCTTTCTACAATGAGCAGTTCTTC	TRBD2	few	TRBV27	17	TRBJ2-1
CASSHGGGPGEKLFF	TGTGCCAGCAGCCATGGGGGGGGGCCGGGGGAAAAACTGTTTTTT	NA	NA	TRBV6-9	15	TRBJ1-4
CASSLDSSVQETQYF	TGTGCCAGCAGCTTAGACTCTAGCGTACAAGAGACCCAGTACTTC	NA	once	TRBV7-9	15	TRBJ2-5
CASSPKGSGGSDTQYF	TGTGCCAGCAGCCCGAAGGGTAGCGGGGGTTCAGATACGCAGTATTTT	TRBD2	NA	TRBV7-3	16	TRBJ2-3
CASSIPGQDYNEQFF	TGTGCCAGTAGTATTCCGGGACAAGACTACAATGAGCAGTTCTTC	NA	once	TRBV19	15	TRBJ2-1
CASSVRRQGEAFF	TGTGCCAGCAGCGTCCGAAGACAGGGTGAAGCTTTCTTT	TRBD1	NA	TRBV9	13	TRBJ1-1
CASRRGQGAGNTEAFF	TGCGCCAGCAGACGTGGACAGGGGGCTGGGAACACTGAAGCTTTCTTT	TRBD1	once	TRBV5-1	16	TRBJ1-1
CASSLQTGGSSPLHF	TGTGCCAGCAGCTTGCAGACAGGGGGCAGTTCACCCCTCCACTTT	TRBD1	NA	TRBV7-9	15	TRBJ1-6
CASSLWSAGTGELFF	TGTGCCAGCAGCTTATGGTCGGCGGGGACCGGGGAGCTGTTTTTT	NA	NA	TRBV7-9	15	TRBJ2-2
CASSQSAGSYGYTF	TGTGCCAGCAGCCAGAGTGCAGGATCCTATGGCTACACCTTC	NA	NA	TRBV7-3	14	TRBJ1-2
CASSPGTGSEAFF	TGTGCCAGCAGCCCCGGCACAGGGTCTGAAGCTTTCTTT	NA	NA	TRBV13	13	TRBJ1-1
CSSSLGAGEQYF	TGTTCCAGCAGCTTAGGGGCGGGCGAGCAGTACTTC	NA	NA	TRBV7-9	12	TRBJ2-7
CASSGGGNRLYEQFF	TGTGCCAGCAGCGGTGGCGGGAATAGGCTTTATGAGCAGTTCTTC	NA	NA	TRBV6-5	15	TRBJ2-1
CASSLDLLAGSREQFF	TGTGCCAGCAGCTTAGATCTACTAGCGGGGTCCCGGGAGCAGTTCTTC	TRBD2	NA	TRBV7-3	16	TRBJ2-1
CASSFPTGGDTGELFF	TGTGCCAGCAGTTTCCCGACTGGGGGCGACACCGGGGAGCTGTTTTTT	NA	NA	TRBV7-9	16	TRBJ2-2
CAISESEGYGYTF	TGTGCCATCAGTGAGTCTGAGGGCTATGGCTACACCTTC	NA	few	TRBV10-3	13	TRBJ1-2
CASSLTGDTYEQYF	TGTGCCAGCAGCTTGACAGGGGACACCTACGAGCAGTACTTC	TRBD1	once	TRBV5-5	14	TRBJ2-7